This entry lists 5 T cell receptor beta chains sequenced from one sample in a study of CD8 T cells in ankylosing spondylitis. Study conclusions and caveats: Typical of ankylosing spondylitis blood, it appeared, was a TCR beta motif of eight highly homologous variants.

One entry per CDR3 protein, called by TCRdb with MiXCR from the 5' RACE reads. The sample lists some 800,000 distinct CDR3 sequences; over 9.5% were seen once. The antigens of these receptors remain unknown. The sequenced sample was blood, either unsorted or a sorted T cell fraction (not recorded which). All receptors come from a male donor with ankylosing spondylitis.

The chain recombines TRBV9 with TRBJ2-3; TRBD2 agrees at 13 bases. CDR1 is SGDLS, CDR2 YYNGEE, per germline. The CDR3 extends over 17 amino acids. The ends lost 4 bases at V and 4 bases at J; junction bases unmatched: 9. The CDR3 bases are TGTGCCAGCAGCTCATCAACTAGCGGGAGGGGCCCAGATACGCAGTATTTT. As protein: CASSSSTSGRGPDTQYF.

Only a few counts were recorded for this clonotype. The chain joins TRBV4-3 to TRBJ1-6; D is ambiguous. V lost 0 bases and J 10 bases, leaving 7 bases between the germline ends. This CDR3 contains 13 residues. From germline, CDR1 is LGHNA and CDR2 YSLEER. In DNA, the CDR3 is TGCGCCAGCAGCCAAGACACGCGGTCACCCCTCCACTTT. Residues: CASSQDTRSPLHF.

This clonotype was detected only once. The CDR3 coding sequence is TGTGCCAGCAAGACATCGGCGGGGGACCTCAAAAACATTCAGTACTTC. Its translation: CASKTSAGDLKNIQYF. The chain links TRBV6-2 or TRBV6-3 to TRBJ2-4; 7 bases fit TRBD2. CDR3 length: 16 amino acids. V lost 7 bases and J lost 3; bases outside the gene matches: 12. The V gene's germline CDR1 is MNHEY and CDR2 SVGEGT.

V usage is TRBV6-2 or TRBV6-3 and J usage is TRBJ1-5, with a possible D match to TRBD1 (5 bases). The CDR3 is made up of 14 amino acids. V lost 4 bases to trimming and J lost 7 bases, with 14 bases between them. CDR1 and CDR2 from the germline V gene are MNHEY and SVGEGT. In DNA, the CDR3 is TGTGCCAGCAGTTCAACCAGGGTCGGACAGCCCCAGCATTTT. This gives the protein CASSSTRVGQPQHF.

There are a few counts of this clonotype. J is TRBJ2-4 and V is TRBV5-1; D may be TRBD2 (6 bases). The CDR3 extends over 15 amino acids. V was cut by 5 bases and J by 2 bases, with 14 bases left in between. Germline CDR1 SGHRS, CDR2 YFSETQ. The CDR3 reads CASRQLASSKNIQYF. DNA for the CDR3: TGCGCCAGCAGACAGCTAGCGTCTTCCAAAAACATTCAGTACTTC.